The 6 T cell receptor beta chains below come from one sample, sequenced in a study of CXCR3-negative and CXCR3-positive naive CD8 T cells. General study results and limits: Comparison of naive cells showed more hydrophobic TRB CDR3s in CXCR3-positive than in CXCR3-negative naive cells.

UMI-tagged TRB cDNA libraries were built via 5' RACE. TCRdb re-called the 5' RACE reads and catalogs CDR3 proteins one per entry, DNA excluded. The table lists about 85,000 distinct CDR3 sequences. No antigen has been assigned to these receptors. The specimen sequenced was naive CXCR3+ CD8+ T cells from blood. Sample subset: CD45RO-CCR7+CD27+CD95- naive CD8+ T cells expressing CXCR3 (TNR3+). These receptors were collected from a human donor in good health. Some clones in this sample may be carry-over from other donors' samples.

The chain uses TRBV27 and TRBJ2-5; TCRdb designates TRBD2, a call that cannot be tested without DNA. The CDR3 runs 13 residues. The germline V gene encodes CDR1 MNHEY and CDR2 SMNVEV (reference sequence). CDR3 residues: CASSPDGGETQYF.

The rearrangement uses TRBV7-3 and TRBJ2-2; without DNA, the TCRdb call of TRBD1 cannot be checked. The CDR3 length is 16 residues. Germline V CDR1 and CDR2: SGHTA, FQGTGA. The CDR3 reads CASSSGTVLNTGELFF.

The rearrangement joins TRBV6-5 to TRBJ2-7; TCRdb designates TRBD2, a call that cannot be tested without DNA. This CDR3 spans 15 amino acids. Germline CDR1 MNHEY, CDR2 SVGAGI. CDR3 sequence: CASSYSGGVSYEQYF.

The chain has TRBV5-1 and TRBJ2-7; TCRdb's D gene call, TRBD1, goes unchecked for lack of DNA. This CDR3 spans 15 amino acids. From germline, CDR1 is SGHRS and CDR2 YFSETQ. The CDR3 reads CASSLEQGSSYEQYF.

The V and J genes are TRBV4-2 and TRBJ1-2; TCRdb lists TRBD1, though no DNA is available to test this call. Germline CDR1 LGHNA, CDR2 YNFKEQ. The CDR3 loop spans 16 amino acids. The CDR3 here is CASSQGVPVGDYGYTF.

The chain links TRBV3-1 to TRBJ2-5; TCRdb gives TRBD2 as the D gene, but with no DNA this cannot be confirmed. Germline-derived CDR1 and CDR2 are LGHDT and YNNKEL (reference sequence). The CDR3 contains 16 residues. This CDR3 is CASSQDLAGVQETQYF.